The entry below describes one T cell receptor (beta chain). The sample comes from a study of blood T cell repertoires in COVID-19. About the study: The United States, Italy and Spain supplied acute and convalescent COVID-19 samples. PBMCs, B-cell-depleted T cells, or T cells provided the cDNA or gDNA that made up the material.

In the source study's methods: Estimates of nucleated cell counts were drawn from the amplification of reference gene primers. Method: immunoSEQ multiplex PCR; TCRdb's copy keeps in-frame clones and lacks some. The DNA was the basis for D and trimming; V, J and clone size are from that table. The sample shows approximately 150,000 clones, 65% to 90% of them seen only once. Sample: peripheral blood. This TCR was recovered from a human donor in a cohort sampled during active COVID-19.

CDR3 region: CASNLGQGVPYEQYF. CDR3 nucleotide sequence: TGCGCCAGCAATCTAGGACAGGGGGTACCCTACGAGCAGTACTTC. The chain uses TRBV5-1 and TRBJ2-7, with 10 positions matching TRBD1. Germline CDR1 reads SGHRS; CDR2 reads YFSETQ. Unmatched junction bases numbered 8, after V lost 6 bases and J lost 2 bases. There are 15 residues in the CDR3.